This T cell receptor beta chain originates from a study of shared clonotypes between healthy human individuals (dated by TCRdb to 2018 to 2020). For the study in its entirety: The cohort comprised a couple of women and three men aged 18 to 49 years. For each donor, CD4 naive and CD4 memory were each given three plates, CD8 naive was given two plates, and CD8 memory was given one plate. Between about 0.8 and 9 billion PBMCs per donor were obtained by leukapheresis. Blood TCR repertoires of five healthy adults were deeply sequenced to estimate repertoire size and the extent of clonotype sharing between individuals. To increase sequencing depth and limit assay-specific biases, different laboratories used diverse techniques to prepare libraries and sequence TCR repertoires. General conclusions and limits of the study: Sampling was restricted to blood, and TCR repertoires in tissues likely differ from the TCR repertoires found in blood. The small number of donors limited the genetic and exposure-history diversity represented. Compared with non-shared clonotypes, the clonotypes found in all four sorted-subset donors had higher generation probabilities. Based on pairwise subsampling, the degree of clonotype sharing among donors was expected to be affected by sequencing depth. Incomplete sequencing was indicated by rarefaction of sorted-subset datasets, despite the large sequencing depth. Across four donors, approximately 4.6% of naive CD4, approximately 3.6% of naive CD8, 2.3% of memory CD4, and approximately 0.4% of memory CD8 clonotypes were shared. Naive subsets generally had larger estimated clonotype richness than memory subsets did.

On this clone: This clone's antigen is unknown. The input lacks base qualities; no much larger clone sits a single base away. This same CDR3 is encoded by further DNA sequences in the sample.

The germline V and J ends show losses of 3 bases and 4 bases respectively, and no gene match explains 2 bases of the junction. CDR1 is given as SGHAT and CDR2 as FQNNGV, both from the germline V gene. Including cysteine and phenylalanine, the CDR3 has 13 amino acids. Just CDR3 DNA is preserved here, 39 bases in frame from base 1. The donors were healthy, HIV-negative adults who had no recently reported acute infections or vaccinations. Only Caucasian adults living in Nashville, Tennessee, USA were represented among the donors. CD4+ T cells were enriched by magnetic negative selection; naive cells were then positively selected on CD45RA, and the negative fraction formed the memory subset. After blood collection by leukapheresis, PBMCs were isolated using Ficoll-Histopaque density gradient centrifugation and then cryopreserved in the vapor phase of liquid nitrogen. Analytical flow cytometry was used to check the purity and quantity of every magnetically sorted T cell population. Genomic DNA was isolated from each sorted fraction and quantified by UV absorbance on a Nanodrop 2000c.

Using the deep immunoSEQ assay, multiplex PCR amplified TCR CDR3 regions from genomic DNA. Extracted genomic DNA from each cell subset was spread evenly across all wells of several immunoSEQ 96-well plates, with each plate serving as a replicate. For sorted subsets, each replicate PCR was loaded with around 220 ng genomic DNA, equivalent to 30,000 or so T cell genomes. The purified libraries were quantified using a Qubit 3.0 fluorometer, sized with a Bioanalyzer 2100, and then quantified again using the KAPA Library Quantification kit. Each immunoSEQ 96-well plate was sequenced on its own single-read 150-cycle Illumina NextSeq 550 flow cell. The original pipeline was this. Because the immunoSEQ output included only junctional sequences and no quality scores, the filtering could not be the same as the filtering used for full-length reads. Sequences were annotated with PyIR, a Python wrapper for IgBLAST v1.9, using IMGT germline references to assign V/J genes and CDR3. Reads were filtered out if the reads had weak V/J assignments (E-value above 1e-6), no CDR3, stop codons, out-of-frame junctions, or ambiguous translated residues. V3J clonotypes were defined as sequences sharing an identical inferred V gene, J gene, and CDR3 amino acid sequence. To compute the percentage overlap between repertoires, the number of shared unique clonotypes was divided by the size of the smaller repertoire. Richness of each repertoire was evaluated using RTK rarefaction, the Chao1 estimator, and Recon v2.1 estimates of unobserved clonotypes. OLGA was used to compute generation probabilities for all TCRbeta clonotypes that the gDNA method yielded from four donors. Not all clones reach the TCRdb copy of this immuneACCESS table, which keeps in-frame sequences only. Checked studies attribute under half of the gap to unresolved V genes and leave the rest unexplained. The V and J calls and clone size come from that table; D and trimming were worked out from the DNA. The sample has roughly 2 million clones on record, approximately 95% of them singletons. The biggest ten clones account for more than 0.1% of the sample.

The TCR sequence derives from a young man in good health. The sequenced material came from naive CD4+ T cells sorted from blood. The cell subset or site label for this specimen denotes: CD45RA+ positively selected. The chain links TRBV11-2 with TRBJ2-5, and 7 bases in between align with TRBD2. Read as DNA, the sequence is TGTGCCAGCAGCTTCGGGGGGAGAGAGACCCAGTACTTC. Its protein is CASSFGGRETQYF.